This TCR beta chain was captured in a study of blood T cell repertoires in COVID-19. Study at large: The United States, Italy and Spain provided the acute and convalescent COVID-19 samples. Nucleic acid was either cDNA or gDNA, and it came from T cells, B-cell-depleted T cells, or PBMCs.

Per the original data handling: Amplification of reference gene primers was used by the study to estimate nucleated cell counts. Libraries were prepared by immunoSEQ multiplex PCR; TCRdb keeps only in-frame clonotypes and omits some of them. V and J calls and clone size follow that table, whereas D and trimming were derived from the DNA. The data contain 89,000 or so clones, more than 75% of them singletons. V lost 3 bases, J lost 2 bases, and 11 bases lay in between. CDR1 and CDR2 (germline): SGHTA, FQGNSA. The CDR3 is made up of 14 amino acids. The sequence came from a man aged 45-60 years with active COVID-19. The source material was peripheral blood. This chain uses TRBV7-2 with TRBJ2-7; possibly TRBD2 for D (5 bases). CDR3 protein: CASSLGDWAYEQYF. The CDR3 coding sequence is TGTGCCAGCAGCTTGGGAGACTGGGCCTACGAGCAGTACTTC.